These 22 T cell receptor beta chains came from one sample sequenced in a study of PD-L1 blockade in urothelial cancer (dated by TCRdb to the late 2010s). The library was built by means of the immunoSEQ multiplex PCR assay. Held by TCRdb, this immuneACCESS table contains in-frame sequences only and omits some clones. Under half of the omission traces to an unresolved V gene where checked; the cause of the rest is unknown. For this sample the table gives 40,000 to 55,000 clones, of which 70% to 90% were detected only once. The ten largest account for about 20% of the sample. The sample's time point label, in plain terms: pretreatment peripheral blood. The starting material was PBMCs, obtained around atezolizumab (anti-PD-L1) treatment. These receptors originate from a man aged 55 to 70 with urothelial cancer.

The CDR3 is CASSSTVNTEAFF. DNA for the CDR3: TGCGCCAGCAGCTCTACAGTGAACACTGAAGCTTTCTTT. This chain links TRBV5-1 with TRBJ1-1; no definite D call. V lost 3 bases and J 0 bases, leaving 6 bases between the germline ends. The CDR3 is 13 residues long. Germline values: CDR1 SGHRS, CDR2 YFSETQ.

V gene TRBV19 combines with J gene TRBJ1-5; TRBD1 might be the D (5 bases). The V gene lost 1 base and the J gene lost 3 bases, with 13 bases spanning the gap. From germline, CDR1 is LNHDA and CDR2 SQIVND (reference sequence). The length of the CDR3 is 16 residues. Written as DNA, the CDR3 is TGTGCCAGTAGTATAGGAACGGGGGTGGACAATCAGCCCCAGCATTTT. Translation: CASSIGTGVDNQPQHF.

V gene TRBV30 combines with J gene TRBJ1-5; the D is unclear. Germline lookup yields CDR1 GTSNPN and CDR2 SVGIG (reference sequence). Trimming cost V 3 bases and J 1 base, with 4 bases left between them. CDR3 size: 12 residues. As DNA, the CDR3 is TGTGCCTGGAGCCCAAGCAATCAGCCCCAGCATTTT. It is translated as CAWSPSNQPQHF.

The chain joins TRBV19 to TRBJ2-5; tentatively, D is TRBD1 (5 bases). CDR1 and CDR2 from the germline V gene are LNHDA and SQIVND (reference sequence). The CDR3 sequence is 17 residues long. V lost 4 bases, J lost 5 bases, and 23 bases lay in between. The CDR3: CASSNPGRPQAGETQYF. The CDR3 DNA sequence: TGTGCCAGTAGTAACCCTGGGCGGCCCCAAGCAGGGGAGACCCAGTACTTC.

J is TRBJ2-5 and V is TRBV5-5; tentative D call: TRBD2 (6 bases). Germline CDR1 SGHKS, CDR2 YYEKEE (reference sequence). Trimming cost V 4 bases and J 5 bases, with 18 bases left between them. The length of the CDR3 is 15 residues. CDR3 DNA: TGTGCCAGCAGCGGCGGGACTTTTAAGGGGGAGACCCAGTACTTC. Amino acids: CASSGGTFKGETQYF.

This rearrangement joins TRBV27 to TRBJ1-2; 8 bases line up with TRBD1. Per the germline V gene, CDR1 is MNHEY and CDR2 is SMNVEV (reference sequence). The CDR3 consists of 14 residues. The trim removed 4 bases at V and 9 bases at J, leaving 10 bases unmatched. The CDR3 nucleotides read TGTGCCAGCAGTTCAATGGACAGGGTTATAAGCTACACCTTC. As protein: CASSSMDRVISYTF.

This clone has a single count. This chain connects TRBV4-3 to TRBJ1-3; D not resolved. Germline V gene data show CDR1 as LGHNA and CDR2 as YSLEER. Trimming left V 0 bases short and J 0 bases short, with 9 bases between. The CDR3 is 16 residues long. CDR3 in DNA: TGCGCCAGCAGCCAAGATCGTAGCGTCTCTGGAAACACCATATATTTT. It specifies CASSQDRSVSGNTIYF.

CDR3 loop: CASSPGQLNQPQHF. CDR3 DNA: TGTGCCAGCTCACCGGGACAGCTCAATCAGCCCCAGCATTTT. This sequence joins TRBV18 and TRBJ1-5; 7 bases fit TRBD1. V lost 3 bases to trimming and J lost 3 bases; unmatched junction nucleotides: 2. The CDR3 has 14 residues. Germline V gene lookup returns CDR1 KGHSH and CDR2 LQKENI.

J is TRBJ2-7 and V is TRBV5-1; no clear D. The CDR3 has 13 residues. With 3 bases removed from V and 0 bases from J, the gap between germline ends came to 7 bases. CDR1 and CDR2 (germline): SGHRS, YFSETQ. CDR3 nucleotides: TGCGCCAGCAGCTCTCTTAGCTCCTACGAGCAGTACTTC. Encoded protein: CASSSLSSYEQYF.

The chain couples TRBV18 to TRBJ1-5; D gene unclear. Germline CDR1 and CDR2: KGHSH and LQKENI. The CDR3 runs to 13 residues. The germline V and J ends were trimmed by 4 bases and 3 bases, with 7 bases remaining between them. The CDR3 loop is CASSLDYNQPQHF. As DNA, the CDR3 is TGTGCCAGCTCACTAGATTACAATCAGCCCCAGCATTTT.

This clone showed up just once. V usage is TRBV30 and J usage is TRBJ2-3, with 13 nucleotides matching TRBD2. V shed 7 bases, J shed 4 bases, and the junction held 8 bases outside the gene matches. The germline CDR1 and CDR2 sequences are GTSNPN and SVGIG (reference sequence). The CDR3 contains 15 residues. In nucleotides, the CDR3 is TGTGCCTCCGGACTAGCGGGAGTGGGGTCAGATACGCAGTATTTT. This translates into CASGLAGVGSDTQYF.

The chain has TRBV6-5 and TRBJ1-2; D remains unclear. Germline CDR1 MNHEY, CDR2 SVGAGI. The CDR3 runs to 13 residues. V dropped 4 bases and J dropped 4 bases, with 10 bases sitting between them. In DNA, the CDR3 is TGTGCCAGCAGTTTCAATCCCAGCTATGGCTACACCTTC. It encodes CASSFNPSYGYTF.

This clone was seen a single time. This chain's CDR3 is CASSKDREGYTF. In DNA, the CDR3 is TGTGCCAGCAGCAAGGACAGGGAAGGCTACACCTTC. This chain uses TRBV7-8 with TRBJ1-2; 8 bases agree with TRBD1. V lost 5 bases and J lost 8; bases outside the gene matches: 4. There are 12 residues in the CDR3. Per germline, CDR1 SGHVS and CDR2 FQNEAQ.

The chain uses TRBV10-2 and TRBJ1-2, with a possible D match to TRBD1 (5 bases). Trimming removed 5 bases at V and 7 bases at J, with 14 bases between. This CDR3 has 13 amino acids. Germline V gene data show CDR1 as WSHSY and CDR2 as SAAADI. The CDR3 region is CASSQARAVGYTF. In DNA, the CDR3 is TGCGCCAGCAGTCAGGCCAGGGCCGTTGGCTACACCTTC.

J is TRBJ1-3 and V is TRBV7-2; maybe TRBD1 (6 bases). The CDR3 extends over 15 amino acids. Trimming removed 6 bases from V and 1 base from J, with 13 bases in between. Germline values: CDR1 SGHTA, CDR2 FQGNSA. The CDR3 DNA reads TGTGCCAGCAGTCCGGACAGCTTTTCTGGAAACACCATATATTTT. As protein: CASSPDSFSGNTIYF.

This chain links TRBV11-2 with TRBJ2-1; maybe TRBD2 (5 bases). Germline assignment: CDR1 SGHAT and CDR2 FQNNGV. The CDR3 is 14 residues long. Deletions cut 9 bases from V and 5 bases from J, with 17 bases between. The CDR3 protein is CASRLAGLNNEQFF. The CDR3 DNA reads TGTGCCAGTCGTCTGGCCGGACTTAACAATGAGCAGTTCTTC.

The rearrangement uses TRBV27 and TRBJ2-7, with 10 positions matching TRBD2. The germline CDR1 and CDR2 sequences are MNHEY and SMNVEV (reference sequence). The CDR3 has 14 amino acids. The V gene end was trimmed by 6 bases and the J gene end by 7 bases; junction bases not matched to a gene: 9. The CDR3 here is CASRILAGDDEQYF. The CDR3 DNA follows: TGTGCCAGCAGAATTCTAGCGGGAGACGATGAGCAGTACTTC.

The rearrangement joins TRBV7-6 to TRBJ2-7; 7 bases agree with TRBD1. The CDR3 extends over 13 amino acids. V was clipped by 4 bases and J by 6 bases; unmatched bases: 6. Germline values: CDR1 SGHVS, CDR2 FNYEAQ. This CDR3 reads CASSSNRGSEQYF. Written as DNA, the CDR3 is TGTGCCAGCAGCTCCAACAGGGGTAGCGAGCAGTACTTC. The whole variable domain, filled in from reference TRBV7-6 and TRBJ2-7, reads GAGVSQSPRYKVTKRGQDVALRCDPISGHVSLYWYRQALGQGPEFLTYFNYEAQQDKSGLPNDRFSAERPEGSISTLTIQRTEQRDSAMYRCASSSNRGSEQYFGPGTRLTVT.

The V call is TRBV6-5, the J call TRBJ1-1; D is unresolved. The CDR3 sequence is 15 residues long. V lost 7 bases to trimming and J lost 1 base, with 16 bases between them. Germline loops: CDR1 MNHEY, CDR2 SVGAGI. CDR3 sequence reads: CASTQVIGRNTEAFF. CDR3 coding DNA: TGTGCCAGCACCCAAGTCATAGGGAGGAACACTGAAGCTTTCTTT.

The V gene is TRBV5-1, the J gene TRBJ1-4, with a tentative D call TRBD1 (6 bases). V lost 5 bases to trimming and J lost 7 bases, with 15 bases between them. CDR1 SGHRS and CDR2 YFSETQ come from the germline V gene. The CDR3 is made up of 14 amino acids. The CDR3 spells CASSPTPRGEKLFF. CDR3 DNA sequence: TGCGCCAGCAGTCCTACCCCCAGGGGTGAAAAACTGTTTTTT.

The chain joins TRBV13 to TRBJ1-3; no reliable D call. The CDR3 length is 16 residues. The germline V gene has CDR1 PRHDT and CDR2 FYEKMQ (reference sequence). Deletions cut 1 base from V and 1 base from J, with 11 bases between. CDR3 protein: CASSLDPQDSGNTIYF. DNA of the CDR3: TGTGCCAGCAGCTTAGACCCGCAGGATTCTGGAAACACCATATATTTT. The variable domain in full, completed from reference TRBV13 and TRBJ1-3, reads AAGVIQSPRHLIKEKRETATLKCYPIPRHDTVYWYQQGPGQDPQFLISFYEKMQSDKGSIPDRFSAQQFSDYHSELNMSSLELGDSALYFCASSLDPQDSGNTIYFGEGSWLTVV.

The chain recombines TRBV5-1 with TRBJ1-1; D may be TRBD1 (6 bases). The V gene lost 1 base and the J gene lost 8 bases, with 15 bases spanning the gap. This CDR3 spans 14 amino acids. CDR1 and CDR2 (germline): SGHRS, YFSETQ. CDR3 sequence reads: CASSLMDSLPEAFF. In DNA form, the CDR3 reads TGCGCCAGCAGCTTGATGGACAGCCTCCCAGAAGCTTTCTTT. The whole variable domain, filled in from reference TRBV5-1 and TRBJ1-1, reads KAGVTQTPRYLIKTRGQQVTLSCSPISGHRSVSWYQQTPGQGLQFLFEYFSETQRNKGNFPGRFSGRQFSNSRSEMNVSTLELGDSALYLCASSLMDSLPEAFFGQGTRLTVV.